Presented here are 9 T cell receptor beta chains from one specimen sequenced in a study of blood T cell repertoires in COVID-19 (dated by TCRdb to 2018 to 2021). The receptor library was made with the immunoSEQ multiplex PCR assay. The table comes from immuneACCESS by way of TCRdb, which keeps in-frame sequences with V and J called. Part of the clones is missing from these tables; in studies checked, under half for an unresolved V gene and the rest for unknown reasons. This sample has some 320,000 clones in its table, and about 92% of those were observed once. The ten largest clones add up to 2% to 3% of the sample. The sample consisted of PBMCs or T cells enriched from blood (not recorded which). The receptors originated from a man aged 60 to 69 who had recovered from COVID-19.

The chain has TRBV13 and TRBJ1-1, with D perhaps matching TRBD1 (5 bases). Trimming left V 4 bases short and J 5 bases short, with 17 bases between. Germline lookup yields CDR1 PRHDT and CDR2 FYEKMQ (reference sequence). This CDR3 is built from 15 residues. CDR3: CASSSVSGGGTEAFF. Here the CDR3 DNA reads TGTGCCAGCAGCTCGGTTTCTGGCGGGGGGACTGAAGCTTTCTTT. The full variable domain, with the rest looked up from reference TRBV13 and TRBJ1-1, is AAGVIQSPRHLIKEKRETATLKCYPIPRHDTVYWYQQGPGQDPQFLISFYEKMQSDKGSIPDRFSAQQFSDYHSELNMSSLELGDSALYFCASSSVSGGGTEAFFGQGTRLTVV.

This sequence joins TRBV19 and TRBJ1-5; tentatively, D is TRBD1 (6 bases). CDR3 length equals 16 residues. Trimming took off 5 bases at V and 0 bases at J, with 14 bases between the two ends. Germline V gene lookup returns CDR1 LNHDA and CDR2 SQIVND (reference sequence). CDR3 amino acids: CASSSQTRGSNQPQHF. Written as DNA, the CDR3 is TGTGCCAGTAGTTCCCAAACCAGGGGTAGCAATCAGCCCCAGCATTTT.

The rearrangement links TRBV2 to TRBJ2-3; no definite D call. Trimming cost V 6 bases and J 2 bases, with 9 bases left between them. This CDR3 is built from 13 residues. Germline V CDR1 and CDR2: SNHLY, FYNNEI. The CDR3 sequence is CASSAETTDTQYF. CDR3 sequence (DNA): TGTGCCAGCAGCGCGGAAACCACAGATACGCAGTATTTT.

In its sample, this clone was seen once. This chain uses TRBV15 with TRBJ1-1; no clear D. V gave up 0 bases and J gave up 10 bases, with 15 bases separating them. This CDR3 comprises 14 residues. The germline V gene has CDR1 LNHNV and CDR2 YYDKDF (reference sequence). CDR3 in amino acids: CATSRDASTVGAFF. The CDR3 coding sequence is TGTGCCACCAGCAGAGACGCGTCAACAGTGGGAGCTTTCTTT.

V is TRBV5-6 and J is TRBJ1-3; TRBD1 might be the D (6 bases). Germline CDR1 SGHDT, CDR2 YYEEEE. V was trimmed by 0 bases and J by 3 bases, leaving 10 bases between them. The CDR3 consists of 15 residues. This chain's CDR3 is CASSLAGGNGNTIYF. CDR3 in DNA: TGTGCCAGCAGCTTGGCGGGGGGCAATGGAAACACCATATATTTT.

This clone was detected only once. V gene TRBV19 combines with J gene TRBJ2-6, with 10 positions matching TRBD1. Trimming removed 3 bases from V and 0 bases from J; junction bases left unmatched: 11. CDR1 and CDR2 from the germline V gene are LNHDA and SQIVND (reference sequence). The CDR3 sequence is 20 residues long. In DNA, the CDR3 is TGTGCCAGTAGTATTCGCGGTAACCGGGACAGGGGCTCTGGGGCCAACGTCCTGACTTTC. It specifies CASSIRGNRDRGSGANVLTF.

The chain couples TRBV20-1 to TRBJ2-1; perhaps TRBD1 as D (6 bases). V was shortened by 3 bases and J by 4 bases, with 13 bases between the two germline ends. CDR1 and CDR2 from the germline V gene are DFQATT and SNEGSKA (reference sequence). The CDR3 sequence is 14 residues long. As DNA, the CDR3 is TGCAGTGCTAGTAGGCAGGGGAAATACAATGAGCAGTTCTTC. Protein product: CSASRQGKYNEQFF.

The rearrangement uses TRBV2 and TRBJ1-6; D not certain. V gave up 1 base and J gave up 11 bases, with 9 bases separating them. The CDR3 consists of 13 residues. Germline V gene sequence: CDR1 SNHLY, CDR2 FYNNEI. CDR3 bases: TGTGCCAGCAGTGAAGGTCCCCGGGCACCCCTCCACTTT. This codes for CASSEGPRAPLHF.

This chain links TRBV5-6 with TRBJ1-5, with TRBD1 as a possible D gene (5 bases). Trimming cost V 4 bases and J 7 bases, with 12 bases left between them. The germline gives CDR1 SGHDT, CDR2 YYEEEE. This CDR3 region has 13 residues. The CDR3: CASSQGLGQPQHF. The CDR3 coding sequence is TGTGCCAGCAGCCAGGGACTAGGACAGCCCCAGCATTTT.